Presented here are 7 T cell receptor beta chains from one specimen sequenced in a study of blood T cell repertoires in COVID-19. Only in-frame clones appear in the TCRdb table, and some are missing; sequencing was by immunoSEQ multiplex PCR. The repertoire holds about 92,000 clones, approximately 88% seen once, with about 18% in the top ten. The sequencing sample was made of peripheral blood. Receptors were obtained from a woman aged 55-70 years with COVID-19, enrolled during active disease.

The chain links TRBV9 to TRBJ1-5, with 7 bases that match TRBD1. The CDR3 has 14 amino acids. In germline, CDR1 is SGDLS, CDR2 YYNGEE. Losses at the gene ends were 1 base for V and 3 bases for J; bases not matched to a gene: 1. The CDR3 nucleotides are TGTGCCAGCAGCGTAACAGGGGACAATCAGCCCCAGCATTTT. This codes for CASSVTGDNQPQHF.

The CDR3 loop reads CASSSGIAYEQYF. Here the CDR3 DNA reads TGTGCCAGCAGCTCCGGGATAGCCTACGAGCAGTACTTC. V usage is TRBV13 and J usage is TRBJ2-7; maybe TRBD2 (5 bases). Looked up from germline, CDR1 is PRHDT and CDR2 is FYEKMQ (reference sequence). The CDR3 loop spans 13 amino acids. Deletions cut 4 bases from V and 2 bases from J, with 9 bases between.

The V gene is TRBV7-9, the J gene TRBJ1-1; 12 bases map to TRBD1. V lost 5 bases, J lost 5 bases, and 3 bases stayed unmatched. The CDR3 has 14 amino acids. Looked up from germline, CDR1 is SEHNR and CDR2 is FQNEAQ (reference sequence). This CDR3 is CASSRDRGQTEAFF. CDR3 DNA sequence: TGTGCCAGCAGCCGGGACAGGGGGCAGACTGAAGCTTTCTTT.

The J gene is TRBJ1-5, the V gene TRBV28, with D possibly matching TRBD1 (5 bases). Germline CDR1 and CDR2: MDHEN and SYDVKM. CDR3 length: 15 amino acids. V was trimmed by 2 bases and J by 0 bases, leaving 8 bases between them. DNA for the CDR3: TGTGCCAGCAGTTTACCGACAGTTAGCAATCAGCCCCAGCATTTT. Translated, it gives CASSLPTVSNQPQHF.

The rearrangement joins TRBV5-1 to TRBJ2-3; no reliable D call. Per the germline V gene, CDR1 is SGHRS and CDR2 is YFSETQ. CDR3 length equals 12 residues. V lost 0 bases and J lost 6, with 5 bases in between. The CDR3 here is CASSLAVDTQYF. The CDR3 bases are TGCGCCAGCAGCTTGGCCGTGGATACGCAGTATTTT.

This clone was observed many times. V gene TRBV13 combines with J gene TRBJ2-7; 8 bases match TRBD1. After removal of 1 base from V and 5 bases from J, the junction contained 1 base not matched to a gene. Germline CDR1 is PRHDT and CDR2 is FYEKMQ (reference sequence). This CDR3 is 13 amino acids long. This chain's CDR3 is CASSLVTGDEQYF. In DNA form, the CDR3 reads TGTGCCAGCAGCTTAGTGACAGGGGACGAGCAGTACTTC.

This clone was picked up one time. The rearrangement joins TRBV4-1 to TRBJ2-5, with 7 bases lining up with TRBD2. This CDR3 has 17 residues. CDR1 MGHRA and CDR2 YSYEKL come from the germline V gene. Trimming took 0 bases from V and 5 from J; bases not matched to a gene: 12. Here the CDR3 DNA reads TGCGCCAGCAGCCAAGATGAGGAAGCGGGGTTAGAGGAGACCCAGTACTTC. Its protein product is CASSQDEEAGLEETQYF.